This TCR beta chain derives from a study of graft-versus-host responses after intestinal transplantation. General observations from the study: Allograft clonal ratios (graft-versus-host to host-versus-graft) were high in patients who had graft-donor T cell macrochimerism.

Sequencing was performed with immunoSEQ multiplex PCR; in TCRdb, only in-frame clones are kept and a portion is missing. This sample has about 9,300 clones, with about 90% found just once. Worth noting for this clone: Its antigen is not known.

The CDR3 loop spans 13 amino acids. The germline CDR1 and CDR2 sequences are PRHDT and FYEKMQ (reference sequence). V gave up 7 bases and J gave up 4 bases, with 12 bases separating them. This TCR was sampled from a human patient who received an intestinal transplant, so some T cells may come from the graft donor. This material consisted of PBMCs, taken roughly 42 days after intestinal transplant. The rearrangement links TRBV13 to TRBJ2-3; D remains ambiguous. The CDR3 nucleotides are TGTGCCAGCACTACCCAGGACCCAGATACGCAGTATTTT. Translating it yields CASTTQDPDTQYF.